The 18 T cell receptor beta chains in this list originate from one sample, sequenced in a study of blood T cell repertoires in COVID-19. Produced via immunoSEQ multiplex PCR; TCRdb's table is partial and in-frame only. The sample carries 310,000 or so clones, around 82% recorded once. Sequences were obtained from peripheral blood. These receptors were obtained from a woman aged 45-60 years with acute or convalescent COVID-19.

The chain combines TRBV18 with TRBJ2-6, with no clear D. Germline V gene sequence: CDR1 KGHSH, CDR2 LQKENI. Trimming shortened V by 3 bases and J by 3 bases, and 6 bases separated the two germline ends. CDR3 length equals 14 residues. CDR3 sequence: CASSPTVGANVLTF. The CDR3 region has the DNA TGTGCCAGCTCACCGACTGTTGGGGCCAACGTCCTGACTTTC.

This chain links TRBV10-3 with TRBJ1-2; D uncertain. Trimming stripped 0 bases from V and 4 bases from J, with 3 bases between. The length of the CDR3 is 12 residues. Germline V gene sequence: CDR1 ENHRY, CDR2 SYGVKD. The CDR3 region has the DNA TGTGCCATCAGTGAGTCCCTCTATGGCTACACCTTC. Translated: CAISESLYGYTF.

This clone was picked up one time. DNA of the CDR3: TGTGCCAGCAGCTACGGACAGGGAATGGAGACCCAGTACTTC. It yields the protein CASSYGQGMETQYF. The chain carries TRBV11-2 and TRBJ2-5; 8 nucleotides align to TRBD1. With 4 bases clipped from V and 5 bases from J, the junction kept 6 bases outside the gene matches. Germline V gene sequence: CDR1 SGHAT, CDR2 FQNNGV. This CDR3 is 14 amino acids long.

The chain links TRBV3-1 (or the pseudogene TRBV3-2) to TRBJ2-1, with 9 bases matching TRBD2. CDR1 is LGHDT and CDR2 is YNNKEL in the germline V gene (reference sequence). The CDR3 has 19 residues. The ends lost 0 bases at V and 8 bases at J; junction bases unmatched: 17. The CDR3 here is CASSQDGYGGGAIVDEQFF. CDR3 in DNA: TGTGCCAGCAGCCAAGATGGATATGGCGGGGGGGCGATTGTGGATGAGCAGTTCTTC.

This chain links TRBV5-1 with TRBJ1-4, with 7 bases matching TRBD1. The CDR3 loop spans 16 amino acids. Unmatched junction bases numbered 13, after V lost 4 bases and J lost 7 bases. Germline-derived CDR1 and CDR2 are SGHRS and YFSETQ. CDR3 coding DNA: TGCGCCAGCAGCAAACCAGGACAGGCGGGAGGTGAAAAACTGTTTTTT. Amino acids: CASSKPGQAGGEKLFF.

This chain joins TRBV6-1 and TRBJ2-1; D remains ambiguous. V was pared by 3 bases and J by 2 bases, with 5 bases between. The germline CDR1 and CDR2 sequences are MNHNS and SASEGT. The CDR3 spans 13 residues. The CDR3 loop is CASSDQTYNEQFF. The CDR3 region has the DNA TGTGCCAGCAGTGACCAGACCTACAATGAGCAGTTCTTC.

The CDR3 sequence: CASSQGGSGPGETQYF. The CDR3 DNA is TGTGCCAGCAGCCAAGGTGGGTCCGGCCCCGGGGAGACCCAGTACTTC. V and J are TRBV3-1 (or the pseudogene TRBV3-2) and TRBJ2-5; D remains ambiguous. This CDR3 region has 16 residues. Deletions cut 1 base from V and 5 bases from J, with 17 bases between. Germline CDR1 and CDR2: LGHDT and YNNKEL (reference sequence).

This clone was recorded a few times. The V call is TRBV30, the J call TRBJ1-1; 7 nucleotides align to TRBD1. The J segment lost 1 base and the V segment lost 2 bases, leaving 7 bases of the junction unmatched. The germline V gene encodes CDR1 GTSNPN and CDR2 SVGIG (reference sequence). This CDR3 has 15 residues. CDR3 bases: TGTGCCTGGAGTAATTATGACAGGGAGAACACTGAAGCTTTCTTT. Translation gives CAWSNYDRENTEAFF.

Points on this clone: The identical CDR3 is also encoded by other nucleotide sequences in the sample. V and J are TRBV2 and TRBJ1-2; a weak D match, TRBD1 (6 bases). Trimming removed 6 bases from V and 5 bases from J, with 7 bases in between. CDR1 and CDR2 from the germline V gene are SNHLY and FYNNEI. The CDR3 extends over 11 amino acids. DNA of the CDR3: TGTGCCAGCAGCACAGGGTATGGCTACACCTTC. Translated: CASSTGYGYTF.

The chain uses TRBV5-1 and TRBJ1-3; no reliable D call. Trimming took off 2 bases at V and 3 bases at J, with 12 bases between the two ends. The germline V gene has CDR1 SGHRS and CDR2 YFSETQ. CDR3 length equals 15 residues. The CDR3 DNA reads as TGCGCCAGCAGCTTTATCTCCGGGGTTGGAAACACCATATATTTT. It specifies CASSFISGVGNTIYF.

The chain carries TRBV5-4 and TRBJ2-1; TRBD2 matches 14 bases. This CDR3 spans 17 amino acids. V gave up 4 bases and J gave up 7 bases; unmatched junction bases: 10. Germline CDR1 SGHNT, CDR2 YYREEE (reference sequence). CDR3: CASSVRLGLAGANEQFF. In nucleotides, the CDR3 is TGTGCCAGCAGCGTAAGACTGGGACTAGCGGGAGCAAATGAGCAGTTCTTC.

This chain links TRBV4-1 with TRBJ2-1, with 8 bases that match TRBD1. The CDR3 has 14 residues. Germline values: CDR1 MGHRA, CDR2 YSYEKL. J lost 9 bases, V lost 3 bases, and 7 bases had no gene match. This CDR3 reads CASSHYSGQAEQFF. In nucleotides, the CDR3 is TGCGCCAGCAGCCATTATTCGGGACAGGCTGAGCAGTTCTTC.

The chain uses TRBV3-1 (or the pseudogene TRBV3-2) and TRBJ2-1; 9 nucleotides match TRBD2. Germline lookup yields CDR1 LGHDT and CDR2 YNNKEL (reference sequence). With 0 bases clipped from V and 14 bases from J, the junction kept 2 bases outside the gene matches. The CDR3 has 12 residues. The CDR3 reads CASSQDAGGKFF. Written as DNA, the CDR3 is TGTGCCAGCAGCCAAGACGCGGGGGGGAAGTTCTTC.

This chain links TRBV7-9 with TRBJ1-4; D might be TRBD1 (6 bases). The CDR3 length is 11 residues. Germline V lookup: CDR1 SEHNR, CDR2 FQNEAQ (reference sequence). Trimming removed 7 bases from V and 12 bases from J, with 12 bases in between. The CDR3 coding sequence is TGTGCCAGCATCTCCGAGGGGGAACTGTTTTTT. Protein sequence: CASISEGELFF.

This chain joins TRBV9 and TRBJ2-7, with D perhaps matching TRBD1 (5 bases). Germline CDR1 SGDLS, CDR2 YYNGEE. Trimming removed 0 bases at V and 0 bases at J, with 10 bases between. The CDR3 totals 15 residues. The CDR3, as DNA: TGTGCCAGCAGCGTAGGACAGACCCACTCCTACGAGCAGTACTTC. Protein product: CASSVGQTHSYEQYF.

This clone appeared once. The chain joins TRBV27 to TRBJ1-1; the D gene is possibly TRBD1 (5 bases). CDR1 is MNHEY, CDR2 SMNVEV, per germline (reference sequence). The CDR3 has 14 residues. Trimming stripped 6 bases from V and 1 base from J, with 12 bases between. CDR3 protein: CASRPHTGNTEAFF. The CDR3 DNA follows: TGTGCCAGCAGACCCCATACAGGGAACACTGAAGCTTTCTTT.

V and J are TRBV3-1 (or the pseudogene TRBV3-2) and TRBJ1-2, with 8 positions matching TRBD1. The J segment lost 3 bases and the V segment lost 1 base, leaving 10 bases of the junction unmatched. This CDR3 is 17 amino acids long. Germline loops: CDR1 LGHDT, CDR2 YNNKEL (reference sequence). CDR3 amino acids: CASSQVVTGQAYYGYTF. CDR3 DNA sequence: TGTGCCAGCAGCCAAGTCGTCACGGGACAGGCCTACTATGGCTACACCTTC.

V gene TRBV5-4 combines with J gene TRBJ1-1; maybe TRBD1 (6 bases). Germline V gene sequence: CDR1 SGHNT, CDR2 YYREEE (reference sequence). Between the trimmed V and J ends, which lost 1 base and 3 bases, there was a span of 13 bases. This CDR3 has 15 residues. The CDR3 spells CASSLKQGGDTEAFF. The CDR3 coding sequence is TGTGCCAGCAGCTTGAAACAGGGCGGTGACACTGAAGCTTTCTTT.